The source of this T cell receptor beta chain is a study of cytomegalovirus exposure and HLA in healthy donors. General study findings and limits: The authors later found TCR association rates varying by HLA locus, with DRB1 most and HLA-C fewest. Roughly uniform sequencing depth across donors was assumed, possibly incorrectly. The authors judged a highly shared variant cluster likely a sequencing artifact. Earlier analysis yielded a pattern in which most TCR beta V segments were productive about 90% or about 30% of the time.

Remarks on this clone: Its antigen remains unknown.

The PCR employed 60 Vbeta primers together with 13 Jbeta primers. Libraries were prepared by immunoSEQ multiplex PCR; TCRdb keeps only in-frame clonotypes and omits some of them. The sample records about 150,000 clones, about three quarters being singletons. Germline trimming cut 5 bases from V and 0 bases from J; bases unmatched to any gene: 5. CDR1 and CDR2 from the germline V gene are SGHNT and YYREEE (reference sequence). This CDR3 is built from 15 residues. This sequence was found in a woman between 25 and 40 years old in good health and CMV-seropositive. This sequence joins TRBV5-4 and TRBJ2-1; 7 nucleotides line up with TRBD1. Sequencing input: PBMCs. The CDR3 sequence: CASRLNRGSYNEQFF. DNA of the CDR3: TGTGCCAGCAGGCTGAACAGGGGCTCCTACAATGAGCAGTTCTTC.